The source of this T cell receptor (beta chain) is a study of T cell changes during pregnancy in multiple sclerosis. This CDR3 region has 14 residues. From germline, CDR1 is SGHVS and CDR2 FQNEAQ. Trimming cost V 2 bases and J 3 bases, with 8 bases left between them. Some clones are missing from TCRdb's copy, which holds only in-frame ones; the method was immunoSEQ multiplex PCR. The sample consists of about 98,000 clones, roughly nine tenths of them appearing once. The V gene is TRBV7-8, the J gene TRBJ1-5, with TRBD1 as a possible D gene (6 bases). Sequencing was performed on peripheral blood, taken after pregnancy. The clonotype was recovered from a female donor in good health, enrolled as a control in a pregnancy study. This chain's CDR3 is CASSLRTVNQPQHF. CDR3 nucleotides: TGTGCCAGCAGCTTACGGACAGTCAATCAGCCCCAGCATTTT.